The rows below give T cell receptor beta chains drawn from one sample of a study of graft-versus-host responses after intestinal transplantation. Here immunoSEQ multiplex PCR was the method, and the copy in TCRdb shows in-frame clones only, minus some. In the table there are about 8,900 clones, about 63% of which are singletons. Sequences were derived from ileum tissue, sampled around 460 days after transplant. The receptors were gathered from a human patient who received an intestinal transplant, so some T cells may come from the graft donor. Both conserved end residues are part of each CDR3. Fields, in order: D gene, J gene, clone size, V gene, CDR3 DNA, CDR3 protein. D genes are given only for firm matches. Expanded clones are given a class, and other clones once, few, many or no size at all.

d_gene: TRBD1; j_gene: TRBJ2-7; abundance: -; v_gene: TRBV10-3; CDR3nt: TGTGCCATCAGTGAGACAGGGGGCTACGAGCAGTACTTC; CDR3aa: CAISETGGYEQYF
d_gene: -; j_gene: TRBJ2-1; abundance: -; v_gene: TRBV21-1; CDR3nt: TGTGCCAGCAGCAAAGACAGCGGGGGGGTTCACAATGAGCAGTTCTTC; CDR3aa: CASSKDSGGVHNEQFF
d_gene: -; j_gene: TRBJ2-1; abundance: -; v_gene: TRBV5-4; CDR3nt: TGTGCCAGCAGCCCCTCCCAGAGCTCCTACAATGAGCAGTTCTTC; CDR3aa: CASSPSQSSYNEQFF
d_gene: TRBD2; j_gene: TRBJ2-1; abundance: -; v_gene: TRBV27; CDR3nt: TGTGCCAGCAGTTTATGGACTAGCGGGGAGTCCTACAATGAGCAGTTCTTC; CDR3aa: CASSLWTSGESYNEQFF
d_gene: -; j_gene: TRBJ2-5; abundance: -; v_gene: TRBV11-3; CDR3nt: TGTGCCAGCAAATCTCGGGGTGCGTACGAGACCCAGTACTTC; CDR3aa: CASKSRGAYETQYF
d_gene: -; j_gene: TRBJ1-1; abundance: -; v_gene: TRBV11-1; CDR3nt: TGTGCCAGCAGCATGTATAGGAGCATGAACACTGAAGCTTTCTTT; CDR3aa: CASSMYRSMNTEAFF
d_gene: TRBD1; j_gene: TRBJ1-1; abundance: once; v_gene: TRBV6-1; CDR3nt: TGTGCCAGCAGGATCCCAGGGGGCAGGGACACTGAAGCTTTCTTT; CDR3aa: CASRIPGGRDTEAFF
d_gene: TRBD2; j_gene: TRBJ2-5; abundance: few; v_gene: TRBV27; CDR3nt: TGTGCCATCCGGGGGGTTAACCAAGAGACCCAGTACTTC; CDR3aa: CAIRGVNQETQYF
d_gene: -; j_gene: TRBJ2-1; abundance: -; v_gene: TRBV27; CDR3nt: TGTGCCAGCAGAAGCGTCCTCTCCTACAATGAGCAGTTCTTC; CDR3aa: CASRSVLSYNEQFF
d_gene: -; j_gene: TRBJ1-1; abundance: -; v_gene: TRBV5-3; CDR3nt: TGTGCCAGAAGCTCTTTCGAGTGGGAGGGGGCTTTCTTT; CDR3aa: CARSSFEWEGAFF
d_gene: -; j_gene: TRBJ1-2; abundance: -; v_gene: TRBV29-1; CDR3nt: TGCAGCGTTGAAGATCCGGGTTTAAATGGCTACACCTTC; CDR3aa: CSVEDPGLNGYTF
d_gene: -; j_gene: TRBJ1-1; abundance: -; v_gene: TRBV7-2; CDR3nt: TGTGCCAGCAGCCCCGGACTGTCCACTGAAGCTTTCTTT; CDR3aa: CASSPGLSTEAFF
d_gene: -; j_gene: TRBJ2-5; abundance: -; v_gene: TRBV18; CDR3nt: TGTGCCAGCTCACCTCGCGGTACCCAAGAGACCCAGTACTTC; CDR3aa: CASSPRGTQETQYF
d_gene: -; j_gene: TRBJ1-2; abundance: -; v_gene: TRBV18; CDR3nt: TGTGCCAGCTCGCCCCCCGGGGGACGGGGACTTCTCTATGGCTACACCTTC; CDR3aa: CASSPPGGRGLLYGYTF
d_gene: -; j_gene: TRBJ1-1; abundance: -; v_gene: TRBV18; CDR3nt: TGTGCCAGCTCACCATATCTCGTGAATGGGCAATACACTGAAGCTTTCTTT; CDR3aa: CASSPYLVNGQYTEAFF
d_gene: TRBD1; j_gene: TRBJ1-4; abundance: -; v_gene: TRBV11-2; CDR3nt: TGTGCCAGCAGCCCGTACAGGGGGGAGGATGAAAAACTGTTTTTT; CDR3aa: CASSPYRGEDEKLFF
d_gene: TRBD1; j_gene: TRBJ1-2; abundance: -; v_gene: TRBV6-1; CDR3nt: TGTGCCAGCAGCCCACAGGGGGCGCGAGGCTACACCTTC; CDR3aa: CASSPQGARGYTF
d_gene: TRBD1; j_gene: TRBJ1-2; abundance: -; v_gene: TRBV30; CDR3nt: TGTGCCTGGAGTACCGAGACAGGGTACGGCTACACCTTC; CDR3aa: CAWSTETGYGYTF
d_gene: -; j_gene: TRBJ1-1; abundance: -; v_gene: TRBV11-2; CDR3nt: TGTGCCAGCAGCTTACAGGGGACCGCGGGGAACACTGAAGCTTTCTTT; CDR3aa: CASSLQGTAGNTEAFF
d_gene: TRBD1; j_gene: TRBJ1-2; abundance: -; v_gene: TRBV7-9; CDR3nt: TGTGCCAGCAGCTTAGGACATCGACAGGGAAGTAGGGGCTACACCTTC; CDR3aa: CASSLGHRQGSRGYTF
d_gene: TRBD1; j_gene: TRBJ1-6; abundance: few; v_gene: TRBV18; CDR3nt: TGTGCCAGCTCGGATACAGGGGGCAATAATTCACCCCTCCACTTT; CDR3aa: CASSDTGGNNSPLHF
d_gene: TRBD2; j_gene: TRBJ2-3; abundance: -; v_gene: TRBV15; CDR3nt: TGTGCCACCAGCAGAGATGCGGGGGGGCCAGATACGCAGTATTTT; CDR3aa: CATSRDAGGPDTQYF
d_gene: -; j_gene: TRBJ1-5; abundance: -; v_gene: TRBV28; CDR3nt: TGTGCCCCCAGTTCCACGGGGGGAGGGGGCAATCAGCCCCAGCATTTT; CDR3aa: CAPSSTGGGGNQPQHF
d_gene: -; j_gene: TRBJ2-7; abundance: -; v_gene: TRBV6-1; CDR3nt: TGTGCCAGCAGGACGGGACAGCGGGGAGACGAGCAGTACTTC; CDR3aa: CASRTGQRGDEQYF
d_gene: -; j_gene: TRBJ1-1; abundance: -; v_gene: TRBV11-2; CDR3nt: TGTGCCAGCAGCTTAGGAAGCAGGGTCACTGAAGCTTTCTTT; CDR3aa: CASSLGSRVTEAFF
d_gene: TRBD2; j_gene: TRBJ2-1; abundance: -; v_gene: TRBV2; CDR3nt: TGTGCCAGCAGTGAAGTTTTACTAGCGAGCTACAATGAGCAGTTCTTC; CDR3aa: CASSEVLLASYNEQFF
d_gene: -; j_gene: TRBJ1-4; abundance: -; v_gene: TRBV11-2; CDR3nt: TGTGCCAGCAGCTTAGCACAGTCGGTTTTTAATGAAAAACTGTTTTTT; CDR3aa: CASSLAQSVFNEKLFF
d_gene: TRBD1; j_gene: TRBJ1-5; abundance: -; v_gene: TRBV6-1; CDR3nt: TGTGCCAGCAGAACCACAGGGGGGGAGCCCCAGCATTTT; CDR3aa: CASRTTGGEPQHF
d_gene: TRBD2; j_gene: TRBJ2-5; abundance: few; v_gene: TRBV30; CDR3nt: TGTGCCTGGGCGGGAGGATCCGGGACCCAGTACTTC; CDR3aa: CAWAGGSGTQYF
d_gene: TRBD2; j_gene: TRBJ2-3; abundance: -; v_gene: TRBV28; CDR3nt: TGTGCCAGCAGTTGGACTAGCGGGGGCACAGATACGCAGTATTTT; CDR3aa: CASSWTSGGTDTQYF
d_gene: -; j_gene: TRBJ2-7; abundance: -; v_gene: TRBV28; CDR3nt: TGTGCCAGCAGTTTATGCATCAGGGGTGCGACTTGCGAGCAGTACTTC; CDR3aa: CASSLCIRGATCEQYF
d_gene: -; j_gene: TRBJ1-1; abundance: -; v_gene: TRBV7-3; CDR3nt: TGTGCCAGCAGCTTAAGTCTTGGAAATGAAGCTTTCTTT; CDR3aa: CASSLSLGNEAFF
d_gene: TRBD1; j_gene: TRBJ1-2; abundance: medium-sized; v_gene: TRBV14; CDR3nt: TGTGCCAGCAGTGACGGGACAGGGGGAGAGGGCTACACCTTC; CDR3aa: CASSDGTGGEGYTF
d_gene: -; j_gene: TRBJ1-4; abundance: -; v_gene: TRBV25-1; CDR3nt: TGTGCCAGCAGTGGCGGGGACAACTCAACTAATGAAAAACTGTTTTTT; CDR3aa: CASSGGDNSTNEKLFF
d_gene: -; j_gene: TRBJ2-6; abundance: -; v_gene: TRBV28; CDR3nt: TGTGCCAGCAGAAACGGGGGCTCTGGGGCCAACGTCCTGACTTTC; CDR3aa: CASRNGGSGANVLTF
d_gene: -; j_gene: TRBJ1-5; abundance: -; v_gene: TRBV6-1; CDR3nt: TGTGCCAGCAGAGACGGAAACAATCAGCCCCAGCATTTT; CDR3aa: CASRDGNNQPQHF
d_gene: -; j_gene: TRBJ2-3; abundance: -; v_gene: TRBV5-1; CDR3nt: TGCGCCAGCAGCCCCTCGGCATCGAAGGGCACAGATACGCAGTATTTT; CDR3aa: CASSPSASKGTDTQYF
d_gene: -; j_gene: TRBJ2-3; abundance: -; v_gene: TRBV11-3; CDR3nt: TGTGCCAGCAGTCCCGGGGGCAGGGGTGCAGATACGCAGTATTTT; CDR3aa: CASSPGGRGADTQYF
d_gene: TRBD2; j_gene: TRBJ2-3; abundance: -; v_gene: TRBV7-8; CDR3nt: TGTGCCAGCAGCACCTTTACCGCGGGGGGCTTCCTTGTCACAGATACGCAGTATTTT; CDR3aa: CASSTFTAGGFLVTDTQYF
d_gene: -; j_gene: TRBJ2-5; abundance: -; v_gene: TRBV11-3; CDR3nt: TGTGCCAGCAGCTTAGACATAGGGGAGACCCAGTACTTC; CDR3aa: CASSLDIGETQYF
d_gene: TRBD2; j_gene: TRBJ2-5; abundance: -; v_gene: TRBV6-1; CDR3nt: TGTGCCAGCAGTTGGACTAGCGGGGGCCAAGAGACCCAGTACTTC; CDR3aa: CASSWTSGGQETQYF
d_gene: TRBD1; j_gene: TRBJ2-5; abundance: once; v_gene: TRBV10-2; CDR3nt: TGCGCCAGCAGTACCCTAGGACAGGGATTAGGGGAGACCCAGTACTTC; CDR3aa: CASSTLGQGLGETQYF
d_gene: -; j_gene: TRBJ1-1; abundance: few; v_gene: TRBV7-9; CDR3nt: TGTGCCAGCAGCTTAGCCGCAGGGGTTAGAATGAACACTGAAGCTTTCTTT; CDR3aa: CASSLAAGVRMNTEAFF
d_gene: -; j_gene: TRBJ1-5; abundance: -; v_gene: TRBV25-1; CDR3nt: TGTGCCAGCAGTGACGGGGGGAACAATCAGCCCCAGCATTTT; CDR3aa: CASSDGGNNQPQHF
d_gene: TRBD1; j_gene: TRBJ2-7; abundance: -; v_gene: TRBV27; CDR3nt: TGTGCCAGCAGTCTTGGACAGGGTACCGAGCAGTACTTC; CDR3aa: CASSLGQGTEQYF
d_gene: -; j_gene: TRBJ1-3; abundance: -; v_gene: TRBV2; CDR3nt: TGTGCCAGCAGTGAAGATATTTCGACTGGAAACACCATATATTTT; CDR3aa: CASSEDISTGNTIYF